A single sample gave rise to the 20 T cell receptor beta chains below, sequenced in a study of tumor-infiltrating lymphocytes in primary liver carcinoma. With a constant-region primer, TCR beta cDNA was made from approximately 450 ng of total RNA. Amplification in three nested multiplex PCR rounds with slightly modified ARM-PCR gave rise to TCR beta libraries. The first two PCR rounds used TRBV1-TRBV30 primers with a Cbeta primer, about 9 cycles each. MiXCR, run by TCRdb on the multiplex PCR reads, gives a single entry per CDR3 protein. The sample lists 25,000 to 35,000 distinct CDR3 sequences, 60% to 80% occurring once. Unsorted bulk tissue (about 20-30 mg) underwent RNA and DNA co-extraction. Sequencing was done on a sample of liver tumor tissue from sampling region 3. Described subset: tumor region T3, left-lateral pole. Source of these receptors: a woman aged 30 to 39 with primary liver carcinoma and hepatitis B virus infection.

The rearrangement joins TRBV11-3 to TRBJ2-1, with 12 bases identical to TRBD2. Germline loops: CDR1 SGHNT, CDR2 YENEEA. The CDR3 runs to 19 residues. Losses at the gene ends were 3 bases for V and 3 bases for J; bases not matched to a gene: 12. The CDR3 protein is CASSLEETSGSPIYNEQFF. Written as DNA, the CDR3 is TGTGCCAGCAGCTTGGAGGAGACTAGCGGGAGTCCAATCTACAATGAGCAGTTCTTC. Full variable domain (missing parts from reference TRBV11-3 and TRBJ2-1): EAGVVQSPRYKIIEKKQPVAFWCNPISGHNTLYWYLQNLGQGPELLIRYENEEAVDDSQLPKDRFSAERLKGVDSTLKIQPAELGDSAVYLCASSLEETSGSPIYNEQFFGPGTRLTVL.

With respect to this clonotype: One end of the junction does not line up with germline, which may come from a read error. The CDR3 nucleotides are TGTGCCAGCAGAGAACGGTTCCTGGTCCTTAGATCCAACTACGGCTACACCTTC. It is translated as CASRERFLVLRSNYGYTF. The genes are TRBV6-1 and TRBJ1-2; D is unclear. The CDR3 spans 18 residues. The germline V gene has CDR1 MNHNS and CDR2 SASEGT.

This chain joins TRBV6-5 and TRBJ2-2, with 8 bases lining up with TRBD1. CDR1 is MNHEY, CDR2 SVGAGI, per germline. CDR3 length: 14 residues. Trimming took 7 bases from V and 8 from J; bases not matched to a gene: 9. CDR3 loop: CASMRQGLTGELFF. The CDR3 nucleotides read TGTGCCAGCATGAGACAGGGGTTAACTGGGGAGCTGTTTTTT.

About this clonotype: Just one base apart from a much larger clone, this may be a read error. The chain combines TRBV4-2 with TRBJ2-3, with D perhaps given as TRBD1 or TRBD2 (6 bases each). This CDR3 is built from 15 residues. Germline lookup yields CDR1 LGHNA and CDR2 YNFKEQ. In DNA, the CDR3 is TGTGCCAGCAGGCAAGAGGAGGGGGGCTCAGATACGCAGTATTTT. This gives the protein CASRQEEGGSDTQYF.

The chain uses TRBV7-8 and TRBJ2-1; possible D gene TRBD2, 6 bases. The CDR3 length is 16 residues. In germline, CDR1 is SGHVS, CDR2 FQNEAQ. The CDR3 is CVSSLVSRGKYNEQFF. As DNA, the CDR3 is TGTGTCAGTAGCTTAGTCTCACGGGGGAAGTACAATGAGCAGTTCTTC.

With regard to this clonotype: The germline gene is not matched at one end of the junction; a read error may be the cause. The V and J genes are TRBV11-3 and TRBJ2-2; 8 nucleotides match TRBD1. The CDR3 totals 14 residues. Germline V gene lookup returns CDR1 SGHNT and CDR2 YENEEA. CDR3 bases: TGTGCCAGCAGCTTAGCAGGGGGCACCGGGGAGATGTTTTTC. Residues: CASSLAGGTGEMFF.

This chain uses TRBV5-6 with TRBJ1-2, with no clear D. The CDR3 loop spans 12 amino acids. The V gene lost 6 bases and the J gene lost 8 bases, with 14 bases spanning the gap. In germline, CDR1 is SGHDT, CDR2 YYEEEE. The CDR3 coding sequence is TGTGCCAGCAACTCCGGGGTGGAGGGCTACACCTTC. It yields the protein CASNSGVEGYTF.

Notes on this clonotype: Without the conserved terminal phenylalanine or tryptophan, this CDR3 likely stems from a read error. V gene TRBV29-1 combines with J gene TRBJ1-1, with no clear D. Trimming left V 0 bases short and J 8 bases short, with 4 bases between. Germline CDR1 is SQVTM and CDR2 is ANQGSEA. CDR3 length equals 10 residues. CDR3 coding DNA: TGCAGCGTTGAAGAGGAGGAAGCTTTCCTT. Protein sequence: CSVEEEEAFL.

Comment on this clonotype: A read error may account for a junction end that differs from germline. The chain has TRBV4-3 and TRBJ2-7; D is possibly TRBD2 (7 bases). The germline CDR1 and CDR2 sequences are LGHNA and YSLEER. The CDR3 runs to 18 residues. The chain's CDR3 is CASSQAVTGGHIIYEHYF. For the CDR3, the DNA is TGCGCCAGCAGCCAAGCTGTGACGGGGGGCCACATTATCTACGAGCACTACTTC.

With respect to this clonotype: With a much larger clone just one base away, this may be a read error. This sequence joins TRBV11-2 and TRBJ2-2, with D perhaps matching TRBD2 (6 bases). CDR3 length: 17 amino acids. Looked up from germline, CDR1 is SGHAT and CDR2 is FQNNGV. The DNA for the CDR3 is TGTGCCAGCAGCTTAGCATTAGGAGGGGCGAGCACCGGGGAGCTGTTCTTT. Encoded protein: CASSLALGGASTGELFF.

This clonotype was observed once. A much larger clonotype is one base distant, so this may be a read error. This chain joins TRBV10-3 and TRBJ2-5, with D tentatively TRBD2 (6 bases). There are 14 residues in the CDR3. Looked up from germline, CDR1 is ENHRY and CDR2 is SYGVKD. CDR3 region: CASREGGRQDTQYF. CDR3 in DNA: TGTGCCAGCCGAGAGGGAGGTAGACAAGATACCCAGTACTTC.

With regard to this clonotype: A read error may be the cause here, since a much bigger clone is one base away. This rearrangement joins TRBV7-8 to TRBJ2-2; 8 bases line up with TRBD2. Germline-derived CDR1 and CDR2 are SGHVS and FQNEAQ. The length of the CDR3 is 16 residues. The CDR3, as DNA: TGTGACGGCAGCTTAGGGCGGCGGGAGGACACCGGGGAGCTGTTTTTT. It translates to CDGSLGRREDTGELFF.

This chain links TRBV5-4 with TRBJ1-2, with D perhaps matching TRBD1 (5 bases). CDR3 length: 13 residues. Between the trimmed V and J ends, which lost 4 bases and 11 bases, there was a span of 18 bases. CDR1 is SGHNT, CDR2 YYREEE, per germline (reference sequence). The CDR3 sequence: CASSTQAMGGYTF. DNA for the CDR3: TGTGCCAGCAGCACCCAGGCAATGGGGGGTTACACCTTC.

This clonotype was seen just once. The germline gene is not matched at one end of the junction; a read error may be the cause. V usage is TRBV24-1 and J usage is TRBJ2-3, with D possibly being TRBD1 (6 bases). The CDR3 is 17 amino acids. Germline loops: CDR1 KGHDR, CDR2 SFDVKD. DNA for the CDR3: TGTGCCACCAGTGATGGTGTAGGGACAACCCCCGGAGATATGCAGTATTTT. Translated: CATSDGVGTTPGDMQYF.

As regards this clonotype: A much more abundant neighbour one base away suggests this may be a read error. This rearrangement joins TRBV20-1 to TRBJ1-2; tentatively, D is TRBD1 (5 bases). Germline loops: CDR1 DFQATT, CDR2 SNEGSKA (reference sequence). Trimming took off 0 bases at V and 7 bases at J, with 15 bases between the two ends. This CDR3 spans 14 amino acids. This CDR3 reads CSARDDSQTVGYTF. CDR3 bases: TGCAGTGCTAGAGATGACAGTCAAACTGTTGGCTACACCTTC.

Relative to its sample, this clonotype is medium-sized. The chain is built from TRBV7-8 and TRBJ2-3, with TRBD2 matching over 7 bases. Germline loops: CDR1 SGHVS, CDR2 FQNEAQ. This CDR3 is built from 19 residues. V was pared by 4 bases and J by 1 base, with 17 bases of the junction left unmatched. CDR3 nucleotide sequence: TGTGCCAGCAGCTACGGTGGGGGGGTGGGATCATCAGGCACAGATACGCAGTATTTT. Protein product: CASSYGGGVGSSGTDTQYF.

For this clonotype: A much larger clone lies one base from this, so it may be a read error. V gene TRBV2 combines with J gene TRBJ2-3, with D perhaps assigned TRBD1 or TRBD2 (5 bases each). Per germline, CDR1 SNHLY and CDR2 FYNNEI. This CDR3 contains 15 residues. DNA of the CDR3: TGTGCCAGCAGTGGAGGGACGGCTAGCACAGATACGCAGTGTTTT. This encodes CASSGGTASTDTQCF.

A note on this clonotype: One base away lies a much larger clone, so this may be a sequencing read error. The chain couples TRBV29-1 to TRBJ2-1; D remains unclear. Near its end, the DNA agrees better with TRBJ2-7, so the J call may be wrong. CDR3 size: 12 residues. From germline, CDR1 is SQVTM and CDR2 ANQGSEA. The CDR3 DNA follows: TGCAGCGTTGTTGATGAGATAAGTGAGCAGTACTTC. Protein product: CSVVDEISEQYF.

As concerns this clonotype: Germline and junction disagree at one end, which may indicate a read error. The genes are TRBV6-2 or TRBV6-3 and TRBJ2-7; no firm D call. The length of the CDR3 is 17 residues. The germline gives CDR1 MNHEY, CDR2 SVGEGT. CDR3 coding DNA: TGTGCCAACAGTCCTCGGTTAGTGCCAGAGAAGACTTACGAGCAGTACTTC. It is translated as CANSPRLVPEKTYEQYF.

This clonotype counts as medium-sized. The rearrangement uses TRBV4-2 and TRBJ2-2, with D possibly matching TRBD1 (7 bases). Trimming removed 0 bases from V and 7 bases from J, with 15 bases in between. Germline CDR1 LGHNA, CDR2 YNFKEQ. The CDR3 consists of 16 residues. The CDR3 nucleotides are TGTGCCAGCAGCCAAGAAGAGGGGCAGGGGGGCGGGGAGCTGTTTTTT. It encodes CASSQEEGQGGGELFF.